One and the same sample provided the 11 T cell receptor beta chains below, sequenced in a study of shared clonotypes between healthy human individuals. CD8 cells classed as naive were CD45RO-negative and positively selected for CCR7, excluding terminally differentiated effector memory CD45RA+ cells. TCRdb's table, derived via immunoSEQ multiplex PCR, lists solely in-frame clones and lacks some. This table has roughly 850,000 clones, 95% to 97% appearing once. The specimen sequenced was naive CD8+ T cells sorted from blood. These receptors were obtained from a man aged 30 to 39 in good health.

The V call is TRBV27, the J call TRBJ2-7; 11 bases match TRBD2. Germline values: CDR1 MNHEY, CDR2 SMNVEV (reference sequence). Trimming cost V 5 bases and J 3 bases; bases outside gene matches: 15. CDR3 length equals 18 residues. CDR3 amino acids: CASSLQGGSGRAVYEQYF. The CDR3 bases are TGTGCCAGCAGTCTACAGGGGGGTAGCGGGAGGGCCGTCTACGAGCAGTACTTC.

This chain joins TRBV4-3 and TRBJ1-2, with 7 bases that match TRBD1. The V gene's germline CDR1 is LGHNA and CDR2 YSLEER. The CDR3 has 17 amino acids. V shed 2 bases, J shed 0 bases, and the junction held 9 bases outside the gene matches. CDR3 sequence: CASSQSFTGATNYGYTF. The CDR3 DNA follows: TGCGCCAGCAGCCAATCTTTCACAGGGGCGACTAACTATGGCTACACCTTC.

The chain couples TRBV5-1 to TRBJ2-7, with D tentatively TRBD2 (6 bases). With 3 bases removed from V and 11 bases from J, the gap between germline ends came to 12 bases. The CDR3 is 11 residues long. Germline assignment: CDR1 SGHRS and CDR2 YFSETQ. CDR3 loop: CASSSGEEEYF. In DNA form, the CDR3 reads TGCGCCAGCAGCTCCGGGGAGGAGGAGTACTTC. The full variable domain, in which reference TRBV5-1 and TRBJ2-7 provide the parts outside the CDR3, is KAGVTQTPRYLIKTRGQQVTLSCSPISGHRSVSWYQQTPGQGLQFLFEYFSETQRNKGNFPGRFSGRQFSNSRSEMNVSTLELGDSALYLCASSSGEEEYFGPGTRLTVT.

The V gene is TRBV2, the J gene TRBJ2-7; 9 bases are shared with TRBD1. This CDR3 comprises 13 residues. Germline loops: CDR1 SNHLY, CDR2 FYNNEI. Trimming at V came to 4 bases and at J to 4 bases, leaving 2 bases not matched to a gene. Here the CDR3 reads CASSATGGYEQYF. CDR3 nucleotides: TGTGCCAGCAGTGCGACAGGGGGTTACGAGCAGTACTTC. Variable domain in full (rest from reference TRBV2 and TRBJ2-7): EPEVTQTPSHQVTQMGQEVILRCVPISNHLYFYWYRQILGQKVEFLVSFYNNEISEKSEIFDDQFSVERPDGSNFTLKIRSTKLEDSAMYFCASSATGGYEQYFGPGTRLTVT.

The CDR3 region has the DNA TGTGCCACCAGCAGTCGGGACAACTGGAGGCAGTACTTC. It translates to CATSSRDNWRQYF. The J gene is TRBJ2-7, the V gene TRBV15, with D tentatively TRBD1 (6 bases). CDR1 is LNHNV and CDR2 is YYDKDF in the germline V gene (reference sequence). This CDR3 is 13 amino acids long. The ends were cut back, 3 bases at V and 9 bases at J, with 15 bases in the middle. Full variable domain (rest looked up from reference TRBV15 and TRBJ2-7): DAMVIQNPRYQVTQFGKPVTLSCSQTLNHNVMYWYQQKSSQAPKLLFHYYDKDFNNEADTPDNFQSRRPNTSFCFLDIRSPGLGDTAMYLCATSSRDNWRQYFGPGTRLTVT.

The CDR3 sequence: CASGTATYEQYF. Written as DNA, the CDR3 is TGTGCCAGCGGGACAGCAACCTACGAGCAGTACTTC. The chain is built from TRBV27 and TRBJ2-7, with 7 bases that match TRBD1. The V gene's germline CDR1 is MNHEY and CDR2 SMNVEV (reference sequence). V gave up 8 bases and J gave up 2 bases; unmatched junction bases: 3. The CDR3 loop spans 12 amino acids.

Remarks on this clone: The identical CDR3 is also encoded by other nucleotide sequences in the sample. This chain connects TRBV6-5 to TRBJ1-5; D unclear. There are 14 residues in the CDR3. Looked up from germline, CDR1 is MNHEY and CDR2 is SVGAGI. V lost 1 base and J 1 base, leaving 5 bases between the germline ends. CDR3 DNA: TGTGCCAGCAGTTACTTGGGGAGCAATCAGCCCCAGCATTTT. Its protein is CASSYLGSNQPQHF.

The rearrangement joins TRBV10-3 to TRBJ2-7; 15 bases are a match to TRBD2. The CDR3 totals 16 residues. CDR1 and CDR2 (germline): ENHRY, SYGVKD. V was clipped by 11 bases and J by 0 bases; unmatched bases: 8. The CDR3 DNA sequence: TGTGCCGCGTATGGACTAGCGGGAGGGTCCTCCTACGAGCAGTACTTC. Its translation: CAAYGLAGGSSYEQYF.

Of note for this clone: The same CDR3 is also encoded by other DNA sequences in this sample. This rearrangement joins TRBV5-4 to TRBJ2-1; no clear D. The CDR3 is 11 amino acids. Trimming took off 3 bases at V and 6 bases at J, with 4 bases between the two ends. Germline CDR1 SGHNT, CDR2 YYREEE (reference sequence). For the CDR3, the DNA is TGTGCCAGCAGCTCAATCAATGAGCAGTTCTTC. Translation: CASSSINEQFF.

The rearrangement uses TRBV7-9 and TRBJ2-7; D ambiguous. Trimming removed 1 base at V and 2 bases at J, with 15 bases between. CDR1 is SEHNR and CDR2 is FQNEAQ in the germline V gene (reference sequence). This CDR3 spans 16 amino acids. This CDR3 is CASSLVGQGRAYEQYF. CDR3 in DNA: TGTGCCAGCAGCTTAGTTGGGCAAGGCCGGGCCTACGAGCAGTACTTC.

The rearrangement joins TRBV13 to TRBJ2-2, with D perhaps matching TRBD1 or TRBD2 (5 bases each). Trimming removed 5 bases from V and 0 bases from J, with 13 bases in between. The CDR3 covers 16 residues. Germline-derived CDR1 and CDR2 are PRHDT and FYEKMQ (reference sequence). DNA of the CDR3: TGTGCCAGCAGCCAAGGGTGGGGGACGAACACCGGGGAGCTGTTTTTT. Protein: CASSQGWGTNTGELFF.